This entry is about one TCR beta chain. These data come from a study of blood T cell repertoires in COVID-19. Study information: COVID-19 samples collected from the United States, Italy and Spain covered acute and convalescent phases.

Germline V gene lookup returns CDR1 LGHNA and CDR2 YNFKEQ. The trim removed 0 bases at V and 6 bases at J, leaving 10 bases unmatched. CDR3 length equals 16 residues. Everyone who took part was roughly 18 to 89 years old, and they came from about 25 US areas. This table comes from immunoSEQ multiplex PCR, and its TCRdb copy is limited to in-frame clones, with some not included. The table includes around 300,000 clones, nearly 90% detected once. The source is a woman under 30 with acute COVID-19. The sample was PBMCs or T cells enriched from blood (not recorded which). The V and J genes are TRBV4-2 and TRBJ2-7, with 8 bases that match TRBD2. CDR3 coding DNA: TGTGCCAGCAGCCAAGATGGTACCAGCGGGAGCTCCGAGCAGTACTTC. Residues: CASSQDGTSGSSEQYF.